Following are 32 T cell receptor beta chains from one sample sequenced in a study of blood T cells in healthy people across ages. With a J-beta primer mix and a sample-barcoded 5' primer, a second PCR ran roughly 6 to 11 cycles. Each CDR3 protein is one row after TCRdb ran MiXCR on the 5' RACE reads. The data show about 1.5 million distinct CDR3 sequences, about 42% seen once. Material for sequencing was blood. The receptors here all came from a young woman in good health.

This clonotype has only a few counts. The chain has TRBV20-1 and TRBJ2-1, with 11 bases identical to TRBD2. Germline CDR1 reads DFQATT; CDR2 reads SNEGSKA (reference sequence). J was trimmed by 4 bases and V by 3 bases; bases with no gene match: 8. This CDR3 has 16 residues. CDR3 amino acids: CSARATASGRYNEQFF. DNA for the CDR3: TGCAGTGCTAGGGCCACCGCTAGCGGGAGGTACAATGAGCAGTTCTTC.

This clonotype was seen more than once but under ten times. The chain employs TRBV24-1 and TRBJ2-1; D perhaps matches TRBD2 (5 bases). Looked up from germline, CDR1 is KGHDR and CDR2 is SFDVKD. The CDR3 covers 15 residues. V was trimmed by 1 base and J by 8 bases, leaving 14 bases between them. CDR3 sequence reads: CATSDLSGRLYEQFF. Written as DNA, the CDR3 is TGTGCCACCAGTGATTTAAGCGGCCGACTGTATGAGCAGTTCTTC.

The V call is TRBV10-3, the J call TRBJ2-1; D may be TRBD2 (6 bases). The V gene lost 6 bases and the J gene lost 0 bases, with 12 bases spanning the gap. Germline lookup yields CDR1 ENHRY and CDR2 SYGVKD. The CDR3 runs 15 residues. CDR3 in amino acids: CAIRRDSSSYNEQFF. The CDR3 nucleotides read TGTGCCATCAGGAGGGACTCCAGCTCCTACAATGAGCAGTTCTTC.

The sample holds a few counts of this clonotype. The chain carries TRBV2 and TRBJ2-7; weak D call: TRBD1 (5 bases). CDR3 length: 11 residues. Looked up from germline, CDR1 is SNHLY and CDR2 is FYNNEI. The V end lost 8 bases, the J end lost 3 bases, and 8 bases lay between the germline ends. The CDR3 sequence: CASLGDYEQYF. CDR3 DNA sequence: TGTGCCAGCTTAGGGGACTACGAGCAGTACTTC.

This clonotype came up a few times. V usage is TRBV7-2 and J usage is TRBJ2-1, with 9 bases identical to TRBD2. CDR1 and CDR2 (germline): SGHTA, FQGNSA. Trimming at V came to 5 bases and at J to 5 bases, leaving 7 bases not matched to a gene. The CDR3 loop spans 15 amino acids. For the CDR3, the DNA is TGTGCCAGCAGCCCCGAACTAGCGGGTGACAATGAGCAGTTCTTC. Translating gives CASSPELAGDNEQFF.

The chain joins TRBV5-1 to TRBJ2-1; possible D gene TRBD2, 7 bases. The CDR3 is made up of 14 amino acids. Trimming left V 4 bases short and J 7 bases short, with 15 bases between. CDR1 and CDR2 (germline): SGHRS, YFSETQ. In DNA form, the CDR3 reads TGCGCCAGCAGCCCTGATGGGGGGGCGAATGAGCAGTTCTTC. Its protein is CASSPDGGANEQFF.

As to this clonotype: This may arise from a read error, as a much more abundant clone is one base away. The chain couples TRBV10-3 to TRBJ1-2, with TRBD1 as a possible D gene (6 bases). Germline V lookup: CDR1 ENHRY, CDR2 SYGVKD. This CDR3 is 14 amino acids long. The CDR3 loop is CAVRQTGPNYGYTF. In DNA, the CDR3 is TGTGCCGTCAGGCAGACAGGTCCTAACTATGGCTACACCTTC.

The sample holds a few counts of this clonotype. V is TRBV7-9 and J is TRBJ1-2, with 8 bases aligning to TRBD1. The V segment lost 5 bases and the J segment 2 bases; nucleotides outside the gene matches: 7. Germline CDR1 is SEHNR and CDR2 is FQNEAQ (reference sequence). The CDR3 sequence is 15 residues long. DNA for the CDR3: TGTGCCAGCAGCGACCTCAGGGGGCGCAACTATGGCTACACCTTC. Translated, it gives CASSDLRGRNYGYTF.

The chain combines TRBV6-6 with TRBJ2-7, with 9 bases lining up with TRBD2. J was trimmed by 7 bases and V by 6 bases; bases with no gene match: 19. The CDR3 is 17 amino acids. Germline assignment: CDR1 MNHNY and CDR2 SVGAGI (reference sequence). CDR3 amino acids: CASSSYSGTSIWNEQYF. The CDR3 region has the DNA TGTGCCAGCAGCTCGTACTCCGGGACTAGCATCTGGAATGAGCAGTACTTC.

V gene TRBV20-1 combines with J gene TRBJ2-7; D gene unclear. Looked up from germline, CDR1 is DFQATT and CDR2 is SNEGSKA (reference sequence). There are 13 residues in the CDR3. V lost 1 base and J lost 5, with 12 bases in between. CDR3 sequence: CSARGDTDHEQYF. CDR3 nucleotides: TGCAGTGCTAGAGGAGACACGGACCACGAGCAGTACTTC.

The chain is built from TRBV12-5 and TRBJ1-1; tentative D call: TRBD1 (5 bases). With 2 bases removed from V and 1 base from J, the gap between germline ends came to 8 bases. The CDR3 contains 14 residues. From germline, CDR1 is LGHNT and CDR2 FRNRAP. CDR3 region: CASGLRGGNTEAFF. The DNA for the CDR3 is TGTGCTAGTGGTTTGAGGGGAGGGAACACTGAAGCTTTCTTT.

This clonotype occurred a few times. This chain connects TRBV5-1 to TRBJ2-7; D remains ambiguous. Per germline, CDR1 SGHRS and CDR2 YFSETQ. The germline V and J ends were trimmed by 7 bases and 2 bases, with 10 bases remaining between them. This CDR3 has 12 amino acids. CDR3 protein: CASRARTYEQYF. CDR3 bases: TGCGCCAGCCGGGCGCGGACCTACGAGCAGTACTTC. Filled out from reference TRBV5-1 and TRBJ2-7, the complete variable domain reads KAGVTQTPRYLIKTRGQQVTLSCSPISGHRSVSWYQQTPGQGLQFLFEYFSETQRNKGNFPGRFSGRQFSNSRSEMNVSTLELGDSALYLCASRARTYEQYFGPGTRLTVT.

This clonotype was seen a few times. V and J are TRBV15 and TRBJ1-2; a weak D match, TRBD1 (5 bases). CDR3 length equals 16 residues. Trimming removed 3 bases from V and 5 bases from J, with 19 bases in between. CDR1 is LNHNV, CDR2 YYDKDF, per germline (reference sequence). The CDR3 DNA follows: TGTGCCACCAGCAGTTATGGGGGAGCAGGACTGTATGGCTACACCTTC. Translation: CATSSYGGAGLYGYTF.

CDR3 sequence: CAWSEGAPRDTQYF. CDR3 in DNA: TGTGCCTGGAGTGAGGGGGCCCCCAGAGATACGCAGTATTTT. The V gene is TRBV30, the J gene TRBJ2-3; the match to TRBD1 covers 7 bases. The CDR3 spans 14 residues. Germline CDR1 reads GTSNPN; CDR2 reads SVGIG (reference sequence). The V gene end was trimmed by 1 base and the J gene end by 5 bases; junction bases not matched to a gene: 6.

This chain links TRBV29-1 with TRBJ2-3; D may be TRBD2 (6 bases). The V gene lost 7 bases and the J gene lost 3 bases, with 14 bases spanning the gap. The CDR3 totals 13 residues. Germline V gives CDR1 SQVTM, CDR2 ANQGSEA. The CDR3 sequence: CSGTGGSTDTQYF. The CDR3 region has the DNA TGCAGCGGAACCGGGGGATCTACAGATACGCAGTATTTT.

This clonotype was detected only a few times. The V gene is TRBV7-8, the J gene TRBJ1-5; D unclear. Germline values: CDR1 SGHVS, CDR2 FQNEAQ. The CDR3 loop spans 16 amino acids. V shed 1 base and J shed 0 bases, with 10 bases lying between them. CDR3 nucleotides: TGTGCCAGCAGCTTAGAGTCACGCCTTAGCAATCAGCCCCAGCATTTT. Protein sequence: CASSLESRLSNQPQHF.

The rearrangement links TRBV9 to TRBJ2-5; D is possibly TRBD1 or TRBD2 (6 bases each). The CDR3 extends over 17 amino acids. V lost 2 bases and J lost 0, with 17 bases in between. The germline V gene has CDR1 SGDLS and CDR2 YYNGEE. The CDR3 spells CASSVGGQRTYQETQYF. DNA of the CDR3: TGTGCCAGCAGCGTGGGAGGACAGCGCACCTACCAAGAGACCCAGTACTTC.

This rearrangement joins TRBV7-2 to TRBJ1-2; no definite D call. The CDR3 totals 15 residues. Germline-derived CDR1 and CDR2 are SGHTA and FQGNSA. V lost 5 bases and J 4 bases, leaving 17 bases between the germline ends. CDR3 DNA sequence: TGTGCCAGCAGCGCCTCATTGGATCCGGCCTATGGCTACACCTTC. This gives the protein CASSASLDPAYGYTF.

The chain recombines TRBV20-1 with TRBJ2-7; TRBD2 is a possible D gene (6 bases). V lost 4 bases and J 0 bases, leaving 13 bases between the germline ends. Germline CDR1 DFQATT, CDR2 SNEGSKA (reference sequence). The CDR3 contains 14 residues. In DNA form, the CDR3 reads TGCAGTGCTACCGCAGGGAGGATCTCCTACGAGCAGTACTTC. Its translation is CSATAGRISYEQYF.

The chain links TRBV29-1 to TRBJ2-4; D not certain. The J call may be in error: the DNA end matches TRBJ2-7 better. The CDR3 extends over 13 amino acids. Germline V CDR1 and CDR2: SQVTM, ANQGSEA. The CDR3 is CSGKDRGSYEQYF. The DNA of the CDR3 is TGCAGCGGAAAAGACCGAGGATCATACGAGCAGTACTTC.

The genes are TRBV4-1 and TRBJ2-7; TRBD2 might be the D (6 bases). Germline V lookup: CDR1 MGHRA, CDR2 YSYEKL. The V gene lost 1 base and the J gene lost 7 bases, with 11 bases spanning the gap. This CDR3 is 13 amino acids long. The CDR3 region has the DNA TGCGCCAGCAGCCAAGTTCTAGCGTGGGAGCAGTACTTC. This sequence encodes CASSQVLAWEQYF.

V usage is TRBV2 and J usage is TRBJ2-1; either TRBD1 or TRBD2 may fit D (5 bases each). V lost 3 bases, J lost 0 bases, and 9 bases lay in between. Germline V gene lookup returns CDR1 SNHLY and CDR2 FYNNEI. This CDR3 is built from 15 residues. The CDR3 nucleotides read TGTGCCAGCAGTGATGAGGGGAGCTCCTACAATGAGCAGTTCTTC. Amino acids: CASSDEGSSYNEQFF.

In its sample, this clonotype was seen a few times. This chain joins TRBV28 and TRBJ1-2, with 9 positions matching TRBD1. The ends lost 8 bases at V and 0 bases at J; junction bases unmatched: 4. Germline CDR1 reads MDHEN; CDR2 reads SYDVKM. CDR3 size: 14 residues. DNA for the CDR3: TGTGCCAGCGGGACAGGGCTATCTAACTATGGCTACACCTTC. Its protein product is CASGTGLSNYGYTF.

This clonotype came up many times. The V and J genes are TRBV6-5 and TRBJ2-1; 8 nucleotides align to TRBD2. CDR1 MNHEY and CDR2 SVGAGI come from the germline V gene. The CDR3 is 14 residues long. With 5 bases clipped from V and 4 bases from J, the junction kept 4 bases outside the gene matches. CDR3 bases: TGTGCCAGCAGTATCGCGGGAGGTTACAATGAGCAGTTCTTC. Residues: CASSIAGGYNEQFF.

CDR3 sequence: CASSHHRGLNEQYF. CDR3 DNA sequence: TGTGCCAGCAGCCACCACAGGGGGCTCAATGAGCAGTACTTC. This chain links TRBV11-2 with TRBJ2-7, with 9 bases that match TRBD1. V lost 5 bases, J lost 7 bases, and 9 bases stayed unmatched. Germline CDR1 reads SGHAT; CDR2 reads FQNNGV. The CDR3 has 14 residues.

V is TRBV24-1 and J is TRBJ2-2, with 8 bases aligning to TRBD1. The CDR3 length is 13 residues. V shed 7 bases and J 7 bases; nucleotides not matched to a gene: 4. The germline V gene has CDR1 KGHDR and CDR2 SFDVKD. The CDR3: CATSKTGVGELFF. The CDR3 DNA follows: TGTGCCACCAGCAAGACAGGGGTCGGGGAGCTGTTTTTT.

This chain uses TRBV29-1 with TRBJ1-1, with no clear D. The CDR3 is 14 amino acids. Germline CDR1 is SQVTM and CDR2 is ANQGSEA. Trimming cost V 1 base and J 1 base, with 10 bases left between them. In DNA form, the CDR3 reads TGCAGCGTTGAAGTTTTACGGGAGAACACTGAAGCTTTCTTT. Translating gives CSVEVLRENTEAFF.

The CDR3 region is CSVERWDEQFF. In DNA, the CDR3 is TGCAGCGTTGAGAGATGGGACGAGCAGTTCTTC. The chain carries TRBV29-1 and TRBJ2-1, with D possibly called TRBD1 or TRBD2 (5 bases each). Germline CDR1 and CDR2: SQVTM and ANQGSEA. There are 11 residues in the CDR3. The V and J ends lost 3 bases and 10 bases respectively, with 10 bases between them.

The CDR3 protein is CSVGTPDGFNTF. Here the CDR3 DNA reads TGCAGCGTTGGGACCCCTGATGGTTTCAACACCTTC. This chain links TRBV29-1 with TRBJ1-2; D gene unclear. This CDR3 contains 12 residues. Germline CDR1 SQVTM, CDR2 ANQGSEA. V lost 4 bases and J lost 12, with 18 bases in between.

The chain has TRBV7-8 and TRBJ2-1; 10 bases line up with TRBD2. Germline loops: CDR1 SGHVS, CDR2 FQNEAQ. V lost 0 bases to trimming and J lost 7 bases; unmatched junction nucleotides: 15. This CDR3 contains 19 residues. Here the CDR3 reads CASSLARTSGGPQRNEQFF. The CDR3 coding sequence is TGTGCCAGCAGCTTAGCTAGGACTAGCGGAGGACCACAGCGAAATGAGCAGTTCTTC.

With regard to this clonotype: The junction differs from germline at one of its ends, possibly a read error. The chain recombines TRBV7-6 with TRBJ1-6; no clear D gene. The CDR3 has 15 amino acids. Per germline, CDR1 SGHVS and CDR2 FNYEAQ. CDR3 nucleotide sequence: TGTGCCAGCAGCTCAAGCAGCTCCTATAATTCGCCCCTCCACTTT. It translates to CASSSSSSYNSPLHF.

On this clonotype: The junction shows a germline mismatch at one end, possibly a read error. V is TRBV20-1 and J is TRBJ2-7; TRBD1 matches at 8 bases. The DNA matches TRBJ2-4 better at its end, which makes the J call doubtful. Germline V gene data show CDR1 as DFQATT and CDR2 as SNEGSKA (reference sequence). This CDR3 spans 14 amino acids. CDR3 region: CSARTTGATNIQYF. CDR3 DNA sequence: TGCAGTGCTAGAACGACAGGGGCCACAAACATTCAGTACTTC.